This TCR beta chain is from a study of blood T cell repertoires in COVID-19. The CDR3 runs 13 residues. Trimming cost V 7 bases and J 1 base; bases outside gene matches: 2. Participants spanned ages about 18 to 100 years and resided in about 25 US areas. Symptom resolution, clearance, or two negative PCRs marked the recovered donors of Cohort 3. Under the authors' procedure: By means of reference gene primer amplification, nucleated cell counts were estimated. Using immunoSEQ multiplex PCR, the repertoire was profiled, and TCRdb retains in-frame clones only, with some absent. That table supplies the V and J calls and clone size; D and trimming were determined from the DNA. Of about 250,000 clones in the sample, more than 75% are singletons; the top ten hold roughly a sixth.

The chain employs TRBV12-3 or TRBV12-4 and TRBJ1-1; the match to TRBD1 covers 8 bases. The clonotype originates from a man between 18 and 29 years old who had recovered from COVID-19. The sequenced sample consisted of PBMCs or T cells enriched from blood (not recorded which). As DNA, the CDR3 is TGTGCCAGCAACAGGGGGGAGAACACTGAAGCTTTCTTT. This encodes CASNRGENTEAFF.